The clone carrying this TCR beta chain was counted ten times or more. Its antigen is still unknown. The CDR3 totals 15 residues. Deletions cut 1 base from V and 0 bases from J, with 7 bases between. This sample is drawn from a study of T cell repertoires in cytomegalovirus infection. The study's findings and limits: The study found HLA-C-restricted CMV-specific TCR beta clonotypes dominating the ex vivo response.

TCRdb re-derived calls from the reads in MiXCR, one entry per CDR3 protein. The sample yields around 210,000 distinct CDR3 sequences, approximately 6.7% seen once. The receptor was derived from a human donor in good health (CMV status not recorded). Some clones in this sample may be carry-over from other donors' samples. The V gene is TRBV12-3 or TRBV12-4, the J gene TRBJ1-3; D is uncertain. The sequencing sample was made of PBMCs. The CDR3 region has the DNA TGTGCCAGCAGTTTAGACATTGGCTCTGGAAACACCATATATTTT. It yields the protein CASSLDIGSGNTIYF.